These T cell receptor beta chains were read from a single sample in a study of identical twins. TCRdb reprocessed the 5' RACE reads via MiXCR and lists one record per CDR3 protein. The sample has 650,000 to 750,000 distinct CDR3 sequences, 21% seen once. This sample also belongs to another study, concerning T cells expressing NK-cell markers.

Sequencing was performed on PBMCs. Receptor source: a woman aged 18-29 years in good health. Both conserved end residues are part of each CDR3. D genes are given only for firm matches. Clone size is stated in some rows and not others, as once, few, many or a class when expanded.

V	J	size	D	DNA	CDR3
TRBV20-1	TRBJ2-1	.	TRBD2	TGCAGTGCTGTAATCAGGACTAGCGGCTCCTACAATGAGCAGTTCTTC	CSAVIRTSGSYNEQFF
TRBV10-3	TRBJ2-1	many	.	TGTGCCATCAGTGAGGACACCTACAATGAGCAGTTCTTC	CAISEDTYNEQFF
TRBV15	TRBJ2-1	.	TRBD1	TGTGCCACCTGCACGACAGGGGGCAATATCAACAATGAGCAGTTCTTC	CATCTTGGNINNEQFF
TRBV12-3/TRBV12-4	TRBJ2-4	.	.	TGTGCCAGCAGCACGGACTCAAACATTCAGTACTTC	CASSTDSNIQYF
TRBV20-1	TRBJ1-5	few	.	TGCAGTGCCATTTGGGAAGGGGGCAATCAGCCCCAGCATTTT	CSAIWEGGNQPQHF
TRBV11-1	TRBJ2-7	.	TRBD1	TGTGCCAGCACCTTTGACAGGGGCCCCTACGAGCAGTACTTC	CASTFDRGPYEQYF
TRBV7-8	TRBJ2-1	few	TRBD1	TGTGCCAGCAGCTGGCCGGGACAGGGTATAGATGAGCAGTTCTTC	CASSWPGQGIDEQFF
TRBV7-2	TRBJ1-1	.	.	TGTGCCAGCAGCTTTGGGGGAAGGGGTACTGAAGCTTTCTTT	CASSFGGRGTEAFF
TRBV20-1	TRBJ1-6	many	.	TGCAGTGCCCCCAGCAGGGTGGATTCACCCCTCCACTTT	CSAPSRVDSPLHF
TRBV7-9	TRBJ2-1	few	TRBD2	TGTGCCACCCATTTAGCGGGGGGGCCTCATGAGCAGTTCTTC	CATHLAGGPHEQFF
TRBV4-3	TRBJ1-1	.	TRBD1	TGCGCCAGCAGCCAAGTGACAGGGGTTATGAACACTGAAGCTTTCTTT	CASSQVTGVMNTEAFF
TRBV9	TRBJ2-5	.	TRBD2	TGTGCCAGCAGCGGGGCGGGGGGGTCCCGTACGGCCCAGTACTTC	CASSGAGGSRTAQYF
TRBV6-5	TRBJ2-7	few	.	TGTGCCAGCAGTTACTGGGACGCGAGCTCCTACGAGCAGTACTTC	CASSYWDASSYEQYF
TRBV20-1	TRBJ1-4	many	.	TGCAGTGCTAGAGATCCGGGACCGGGCTATGAAAAACTGTTTTTT	CSARDPGPGYEKLFF
TRBV9	TRBJ1-1	.	.	TGTGCCAGTTCACCCAAGGGGGGGCGGACTGAAGCTTTCTTT	CASSPKGGRTEAFF
TRBV25-1	TRBJ2-2	.	.	TGTGCCAGCAGTGAGGGACCGAGATCCGGGGCTTCGAACACCGGGGAGCTGTTTTTT	CASSEGPRSGASNTGELFF
TRBV4-3	TRBJ2-7	few	TRBD2	TGCGCCAGCAGCCAGCTTAGCGGGGCCCCTCACGAGCAGTACTTC	CASSQLSGAPHEQYF
TRBV7-7	TRBJ2-1	few	TRBD2	TGTGCTAGCAGCAGCACTAGCGGGGGGAAGCAGTTCTTC	CASSSTSGGKQFF
TRBV6-4	TRBJ2-1	.	TRBD2	TGTGCCAGCAGTGGAGGACTAGCGGGTCACAATGAGCAGTTCTTC	CASSGGLAGHNEQFF
TRBV7-8	TRBJ2-5	many	.	TGTGCCAGCAAGTATTCGCGCGACCAAGAGACCCAGTACTTC	CASKYSRDQETQYF
TRBV12-3/TRBV12-4	TRBJ2-5	.	.	TGTGCCAGCAGTTTACCGGGGGCTCCGCTAGAGACCCAGTACTTC	CASSLPGAPLETQYF
TRBV10-3	TRBJ1-1	.	.	TGTGCCATCAGTGAGTCGCTAGAGGCGGTCACTGAAGCTTTCTTT	CAISESLEAVTEAFF
TRBV29-1	TRBJ1-2	few	.	TGCAGCGTTGGAGGGGGGTTCAGCTATGGCTACACCTTC	CSVGGGFSYGYTF
TRBV7-9	TRBJ2-7	few	.	TGTGCCAGCGCCCTTGAGCAGGGTAAGCAGTACTTC	CASALEQGKQYF
TRBV5-1	TRBJ1-5	many	.	TGCGCCAGCAGCTTGGCGGGGGGACGTCAGCCCCAGCATTTT	CASSLAGGRQPQHF
TRBV29-1	TRBJ1-1	.	.	TGCAGCGTTGAGGGACGGGACCGAAACGGGAGGGGGGTCGCTTTCTTT	CSVEGRDRNGRGVAFF
TRBV20-1	TRBJ1-6	.	.	TGCAGTGCTACGCCCATTAGCTCCTATAATTCACCCCTCCACTTT	CSATPISSYNSPLHF
TRBV7-9	TRBJ1-2	.	TRBD1	TGTGCCAGCAGCTCGGGACAGGGACTAAACTATGGCTACACCTTC	CASSSGQGLNYGYTF
TRBV10-2	TRBJ1-1	.	.	TGCGCCAGCAGTGAGCTGCTACTGAACACTGAAGCTTTCTTT	CASSELLLNTEAFF
TRBV15	TRBJ2-3	few	.	TGTGCCACCAGCAGAGTAGTAAGGCTTCAGGCTAGCACAGATACGCAGTATTTT	CATSRVVRLQASTDTQYF
TRBV29-1	TRBJ2-3	.	.	TGCAGCGTTGAGCCCCCGATACACACAGATACGCAGTATTTT	CSVEPPIHTDTQYF
TRBV20-1	TRBJ1-1	.	.	TGCAGTGCTGATGACAGGGAAGCTTTCTTT	CSADDREAFF